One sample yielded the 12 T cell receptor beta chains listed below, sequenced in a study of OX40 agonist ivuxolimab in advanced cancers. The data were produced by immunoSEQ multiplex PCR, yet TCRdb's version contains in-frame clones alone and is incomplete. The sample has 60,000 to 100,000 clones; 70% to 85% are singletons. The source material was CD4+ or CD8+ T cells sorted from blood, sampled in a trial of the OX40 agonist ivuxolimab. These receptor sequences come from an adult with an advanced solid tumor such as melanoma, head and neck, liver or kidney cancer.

This CDR3 reads CASSKQGQGRKLFF. CDR3 coding DNA: TGTGCCAGCAGCAAACAGGGACAGGGTAGAAAACTGTTTTTT. The chain uses TRBV7-9 and TRBJ1-4; 9 bases align to TRBD1. Looked up from germline, CDR1 is SEHNR and CDR2 is FQNEAQ (reference sequence). Trimming removed 5 bases from V and 10 bases from J; junction bases left unmatched: 8. The CDR3 extends over 14 amino acids. The complete variable domain, with remaining parts taken from reference TRBV7-9 and TRBJ1-4, reads DTGVSQNPRHKITKRGQNVTFRCDPISEHNRLYWYRQTLGQGPEFLTYFQNEAQLEKSRLLSDRFSAERPKGSFSTLEIQRTEQGDSAMYLCASSKQGQGRKLFFGSGTQLSVL.

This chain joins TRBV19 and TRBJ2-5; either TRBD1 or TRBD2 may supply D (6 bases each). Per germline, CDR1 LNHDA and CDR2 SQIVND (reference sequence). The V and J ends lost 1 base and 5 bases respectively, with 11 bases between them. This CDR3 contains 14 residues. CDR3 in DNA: TGTGCCAGTAGTATAGTTGGGGGGCGGGAGACCCAGTACTTC. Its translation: CASSIVGGRETQYF.

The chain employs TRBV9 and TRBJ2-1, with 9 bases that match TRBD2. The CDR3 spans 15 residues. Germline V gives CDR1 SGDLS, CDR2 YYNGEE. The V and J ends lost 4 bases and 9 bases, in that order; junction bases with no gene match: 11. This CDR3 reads CASSSTGTSNTEQFF. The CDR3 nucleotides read TGTGCCAGCAGCTCGACCGGGACTAGCAACACTGAGCAGTTCTTC. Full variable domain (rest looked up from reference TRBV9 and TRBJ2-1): DSGVTQTPKHLITATGQRVTLRCSPRSGDLSVYWYQQSLDQGLQFLIQYYNGEERAKGNILERFSAQQFPDLHSELNLSSLELGDSALYFCASSSTGTSNTEQFFGPGTRLTVL.

The CDR3 DNA sequence: TGTGCCAGCAGCTACCTCGGACAGCCCAGGAGTGAAAAACTGTTTTTT. Translating gives CASSYLGQPRSEKLFF. The rearrangement uses TRBV9 and TRBJ1-4; TRBD1 might be the D (6 bases). Germline V gene data show CDR1 as SGDLS and CDR2 as YYNGEE. This CDR3 contains 16 residues. Trimming took 4 bases from V and 7 from J, leaving 20 bases between them.

The CDR3 DNA reads as TGTGCCAGCAGTTTCGGGTATAATTCACCCCTCCACTTT. This gives the protein CASSFGYNSPLHF. This chain joins TRBV6-5 and TRBJ1-6, with D unresolved. The length of the CDR3 is 13 residues. V was shortened by 4 bases and J by 4 bases, with 5 bases between the two germline ends. CDR1 and CDR2 (germline): MNHEY, SVGAGI.

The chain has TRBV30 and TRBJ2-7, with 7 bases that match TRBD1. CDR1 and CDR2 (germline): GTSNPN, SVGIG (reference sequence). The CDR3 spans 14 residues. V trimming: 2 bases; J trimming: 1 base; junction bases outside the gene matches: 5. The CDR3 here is CAWSTRTGSYEQYF. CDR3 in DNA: TGTGCCTGGAGTACTAGGACAGGTTCCTACGAGCAGTACTTC.

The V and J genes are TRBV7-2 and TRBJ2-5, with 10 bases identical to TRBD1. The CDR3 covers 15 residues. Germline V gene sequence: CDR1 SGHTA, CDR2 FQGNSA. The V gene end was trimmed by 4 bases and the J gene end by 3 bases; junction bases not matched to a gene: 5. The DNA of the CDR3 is TGTGCCAGCAGCTATCAGACAGGGGGCAAAGAGACCCAGTACTTC. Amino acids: CASSYQTGGKETQYF.

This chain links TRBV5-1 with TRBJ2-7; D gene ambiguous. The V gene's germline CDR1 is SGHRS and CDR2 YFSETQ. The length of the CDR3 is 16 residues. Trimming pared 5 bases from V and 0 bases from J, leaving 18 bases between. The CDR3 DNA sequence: TGCGCCAGCAGTCCGTCCAGTCAGACCAGCTCCTACGAGCAGTACTTC. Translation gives CASSPSSQTSSYEQYF.

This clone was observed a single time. CDR3 nucleotide sequence: TGTGCCATCAGTGGGACAGCCCATAATGAAAAACTGTTTTTT. It codes for CAISGTAHNEKLFF. This chain links TRBV10-3 with TRBJ1-4; perhaps TRBD1 as D (6 bases). CDR1 and CDR2 (germline): ENHRY, SYGVKD. The CDR3 totals 14 residues. V was pared by 4 bases and J by 4 bases, with 10 bases between.

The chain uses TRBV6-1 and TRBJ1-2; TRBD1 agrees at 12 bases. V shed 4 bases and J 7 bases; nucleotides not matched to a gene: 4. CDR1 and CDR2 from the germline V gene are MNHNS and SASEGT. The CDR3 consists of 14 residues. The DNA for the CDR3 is TGTGCCAGCAGTGTGGGACAGGGGGCAGGTGGCTACACCTTC. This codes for CASSVGQGAGGYTF.

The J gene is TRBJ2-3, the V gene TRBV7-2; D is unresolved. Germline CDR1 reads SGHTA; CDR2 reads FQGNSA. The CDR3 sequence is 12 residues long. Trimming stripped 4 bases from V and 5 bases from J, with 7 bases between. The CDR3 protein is CASSYSGDTQYF. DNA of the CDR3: TGTGCCAGCAGCTACTCAGGAGATACGCAGTATTTT.

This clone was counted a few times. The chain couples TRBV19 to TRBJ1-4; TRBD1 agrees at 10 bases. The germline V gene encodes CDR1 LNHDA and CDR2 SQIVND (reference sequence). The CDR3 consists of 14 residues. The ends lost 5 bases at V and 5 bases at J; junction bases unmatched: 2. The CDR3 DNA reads TGTGCCAGTAGTGACAGGGGGCGGAATGAAAAACTGTTTTTT. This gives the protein CASSDRGRNEKLFF.